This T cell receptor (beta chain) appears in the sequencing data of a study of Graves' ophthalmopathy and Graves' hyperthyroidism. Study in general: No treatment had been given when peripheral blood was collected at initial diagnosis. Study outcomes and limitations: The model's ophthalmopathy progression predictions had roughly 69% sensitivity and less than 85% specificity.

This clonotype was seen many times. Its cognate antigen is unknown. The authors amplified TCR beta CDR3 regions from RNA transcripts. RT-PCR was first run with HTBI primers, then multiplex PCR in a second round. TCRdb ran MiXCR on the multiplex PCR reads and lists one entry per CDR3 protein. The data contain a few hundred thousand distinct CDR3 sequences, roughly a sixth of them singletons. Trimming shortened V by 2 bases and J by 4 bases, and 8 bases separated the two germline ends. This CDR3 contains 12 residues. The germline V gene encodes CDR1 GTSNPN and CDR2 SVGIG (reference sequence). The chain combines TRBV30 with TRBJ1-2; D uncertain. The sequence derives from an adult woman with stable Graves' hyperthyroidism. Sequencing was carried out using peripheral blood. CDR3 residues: CAWSPNRYGYTF. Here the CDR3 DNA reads TGTGCCTGGAGTCCGAACCGCTATGGCTACACCTTC.